This TCR beta chain emerged from a study of T cell changes during pregnancy in multiple sclerosis. The CDR3 is 15 amino acids. In germline, CDR1 is SGHRS, CDR2 YFSETQ. V was shortened by 4 bases and J by 7 bases, with 15 bases between the two germline ends. The protocol was immunoSEQ multiplex PCR, while the TCRdb copy is restricted to in-frame clones and leaves out a portion. Among 50,000 to 65,000 clones listed, over 75% were seen once. The material sequenced was peripheral blood, taken after pregnancy. The chain links TRBV5-1 to TRBJ1-6; D gene ambiguous. This TCR was recovered from a female donor with multiple sclerosis, enrolled in a pregnancy study. CDR3 sequence (DNA): TGCGCCAGCAGCAACAAACAGAATGGGAATTCACCCCTCCACTTT. Translation: CASSNKQNGNSPLHF.